Listed below are T cell receptor beta chains from one sample, sequenced in a study of cytomegalovirus exposure and HLA in healthy donors. Sequenced by immunoSEQ multiplex PCR; TCRdb stores in-frame clones only, minus some. The table includes about 63,000 clones, over 60% detected once. The sequencing input was PBMCs. All receptors come from a man in his forties or fifties in good health and CMV-seropositive. CDR3s include the opening cysteine and the closing phenylalanine or tryptophan. The D gene is left open where the match is weak. Rows give clone size only sometimes, using once, few, many, or a class for an expanded clone.

V gene	D gene	J gene	CDR3 length	clone size	CDR3 DNA	CDR3 protein
TRBV4-1	TRBD1	TRBJ2-7	14	NA	TGCGCCAGCAGCCCCCGGCAGGGGGCGGGTGAGCAGTACTTC	CASSPRQGAGEQYF
TRBV13	TRBD1	TRBJ1-2	15	NA	TGTGCCAGCAGCTTATATCAGGGGGCGCGATCCGGCTACACCTTC	CASSLYQGARSGYTF
TRBV2	NA	TRBJ2-3	15	NA	TGTGCCAGCAGTGTACCCTTCGAGGTTGCAGATACGCAGTATTTT	CASSVPFEVADTQYF
TRBV4-3	TRBD2	TRBJ2-5	21	once	TGCGCCAGCAGCCCCACCTACGGGGGCCTAGCGGGGGGAACCGACCAAGAGACCCAGTACTTC	CASSPTYGGLAGGTDQETQYF
TRBV27	NA	TRBJ1-1	11	NA	TGTGCCAGTACCGGGGACACTGAAGCTTTCTTT	CASTGDTEAFF
TRBV27	TRBD1	TRBJ1-2	14	once	TGTGCCAGCAGTTTCCTCCCAGTAACAGGGGCCTACACCTTC	CASSFLPVTGAYTF
TRBV19	TRBD1	TRBJ1-6	15	NA	TGTGCCAGTAGTAGCTCGACAGGGGCCAATTCACCCCTCCACTTT	CASSSSTGANSPLHF
TRBV30	TRBD2	TRBJ2-1	14	NA	TGTGCCTGGTCCCGGGGGGAGGGGTACAATGAGCAGTTCTTC	CAWSRGEGYNEQFF
TRBV7-2	NA	TRBJ2-7	13	NA	TGTGCCAGCAGCCCCCCCTTGACAGACGAGCAGTACTTC	CASSPPLTDEQYF
TRBV27	NA	TRBJ1-1	15	NA	TGTGCCAGCAGTTTAGGGGGCGCAATGAACACTGAAGCTTTCTTT	CASSLGGAMNTEAFF
TRBV10-3	NA	TRBJ2-7	13	few	TGTGCCATCCTAGGTCAGGGCTCCTACGAGCAGTACTTC	CAILGQGSYEQYF
TRBV4-3	NA	TRBJ1-1	13	NA	TGCGCCAGCAGCCAAGATATCCGGGGGGAAGCTTTCTTT	CASSQDIRGEAFF
TRBV13	TRBD2	TRBJ2-2	19	NA	TGTGCCAGCAGCTTAGAGGATGGTAGCGGGTCCCCGGGAACCGGGGAGCTGTTTTTT	CASSLEDGSGSPGTGELFF
TRBV19	TRBD1	TRBJ1-2	15	NA	TGTGCCAGTAGTACGGACAGGGGCCAGGCCTATGGCTACACCTTC	CASSTDRGQAYGYTF
TRBV4-2	NA	TRBJ1-1	18	NA	TGTGCCAGCAGCCAAGATCGCGGGGTTTTGGGGACGAACACTGAAGCTTTCTTT	CASSQDRGVLGTNTEAFF
TRBV19	NA	TRBJ1-4	14	NA	TGTGCCAGTAACCCTCGGCAGGGTGGTGAAAAACTGTTTTTT	CASNPRQGGEKLFF
TRBV12-5	NA	TRBJ1-1	12	NA	TGTGCTAGTGGCCCCCCCAGCACTGAAGCTTTCTTT	CASGPPSTEAFF
TRBV4-1	NA	TRBJ1-1	13	NA	TGCGCCAGCACCCCCGGGGGGAACACTGAAGCTTTCTTT	CASTPGGNTEAFF
TRBV4-1	NA	TRBJ2-7	16	NA	TGCGCCAGCAGCCAACAGTTGCGGGAAACAACCTACGAGCAGTACTTC	CASSQQLRETTYEQYF
TRBV6-5	TRBD1	TRBJ2-3	15	NA	TGTGCCAGCAGTTACGTGACAGGGGGCGGGTATACGCAGTATTTT	CASSYVTGGGYTQYF
TRBV15	NA	TRBJ2-5	13	NA	TGTGCCACCAGCATTCGGGGTCTATGGACCCAGTACTTC	CATSIRGLWTQYF
TRBV7-9	TRBD1	TRBJ2-7	16	NA	TGTGCCAGCAGCTTAAGGGGGGGGGACAGGGGATACGAGCAGTACTTC	CASSLRGGDRGYEQYF
TRBV19	NA	TRBJ2-1	11	NA	TGTGCCAGTAGCGTCTACAATGAGCAGTTCTTC	CASSVYNEQFF
TRBV10-3	TRBD1	TRBJ2-5	14	few	TGTGCCACCGCACTCGACAGGGGCCAAGAGACCCAGTACTTC	CATALDRGQETQYF
TRBV10-3	TRBD2	TRBJ2-3	16	few	TGTGCCATCAGGATGCCTAGCGGGGGGGGCACAGATACGCAGTATTTT	CAIRMPSGGGTDTQYF
TRBV11-2	TRBD1	TRBJ2-2	18	few	TGTGCCAGCAGCCTCAGGGCTCCGGGACAGATGAACACCGGGGAGCTGTTTTTT	CASSLRAPGQMNTGELFF
TRBV7-3	NA	TRBJ2-1	15	few	TGTGCCAGCAGCCCGGAGGTTAGCTCCTACAATGAGCAGTTCTTC	CASSPEVSSYNEQFF
TRBV10-2	NA	TRBJ1-2	12	NA	TGCGCCAGCAGGGACAAGTACTATGGCTACACCTTC	CASRDKYYGYTF
TRBV6-5	NA	TRBJ2-1	13	NA	TGTGCCAGCAGTTCTATTCGCTACAATGAGCAGTTCTTC	CASSSIRYNEQFF
TRBV30	TRBD1	TRBJ2-5	13	NA	TGTGCCTGGAGTGCAGGGGGCTTAGAGACCCAGTACTTC	CAWSAGGLETQYF
TRBV9	TRBD1	TRBJ2-7	15	NA	TGTGCCAGCAGCGTAGTGGAACAGGGGCCCTACGAGCAGTACTTC	CASSVVEQGPYEQYF
TRBV27	NA	TRBJ2-1	13	NA	TGTGCCAGCAGTTTGTCCCCCAGCAATGAGCAGTTCTTC	CASSLSPSNEQFF
TRBV19	NA	TRBJ2-1	14	NA	TGTGCCAGTAGGGTCCTAGACTCCTACAATGAGCAGTTCTTC	CASRVLDSYNEQFF
TRBV7-2	NA	TRBJ1-5	14	once	TGTGCCAGCAGCTCCGGGGGAGACGATCAGCCCCAGCATTTT	CASSSGGDDQPQHF
TRBV29-1	NA	TRBJ1-5	13	NA	TGCAGCGTTGCACCCGAGGGCAATCAGCCCCAGCATTTT	CSVAPEGNQPQHF
TRBV28	TRBD1	TRBJ1-1	14	NA	TGTGCCAGCAGTTTCAGACAGGGGAGGACTGAAGCTTTCTTT	CASSFRQGRTEAFF
TRBV6-5	TRBD1	TRBJ2-7	15	NA	TGTGCCAGCAGCACTCAAACAGGGGGTACCTACGAGCAGTACTTC	CASSTQTGGTYEQYF
TRBV4-1	TRBD1	TRBJ1-2	17	NA	TGCGCCAGCAGCCAAGAGCAGACAGGGAGCTACACCTATGGCTACACCTTC	CASSQEQTGSYTYGYTF
TRBV19	TRBD1	TRBJ2-5	14	NA	TGTGCCGGGGCCGGGACAGGGGGCGGAGAGACCCAGTACTTC	CAGAGTGGGETQYF
TRBV6-1	TRBD1	TRBJ1-2	14	NA	TGTGCCAGCAGTGGCTCAGGGGGTGGCTATGGCTACACCTTC	CASSGSGGGYGYTF
TRBV6-5	NA	TRBJ2-5	16	few	TGTGCCAGCAGTTACTCCGGGGTGCGGGTCCAAGAGACCCAGTACTTC	CASSYSGVRVQETQYF
TRBV19	TRBD2	TRBJ2-2	16	NA	TGTGCCAGTACGCTCCCGCTAGCGGGAGGTTCCGGGGAGCTGTTTTTT	CASTLPLAGGSGELFF
TRBV6-6	NA	TRBJ1-1	14	NA	TGTGCCAGCAGTGAGGACAGATTGAACACTGAAGCTTTCTTT	CASSEDRLNTEAFF
TRBV29-1	NA	TRBJ1-5	14	few	TGCAGCGTTTCACAGGGAGGGGGGCATCAGCCCCAGCATTTT	CSVSQGGGHQPQHF
TRBV5-1	TRBD2	TRBJ2-2	16	NA	TGCGCCAGCAGCTTGGTCGCGGGAGCGGGCACCGGGGAGCTGTTTTTT	CASSLVAGAGTGELFF
TRBV6-1	NA	TRBJ2-7	16	few	TGTGCCAGCAGTGAAAGGACACTTCTACGTACCTCCGAGCAGTACTTC	CASSERTLLRTSEQYF
TRBV7-2	TRBD2	TRBJ2-7	16	NA	TGTGCCAGCAGCTTAAGTTCCGGGAGGGTACCCTACGAGCAGTACTTC	CASSLSSGRVPYEQYF
TRBV7-2	NA	TRBJ1-5	16	NA	TGTGCCAGCAGCTTAGCGGGAGACAGGAGCAATCAGCCCCAGCATTTT	CASSLAGDRSNQPQHF
TRBV27	NA	TRBJ1-2	13	NA	TGTGCCAGCAGTTTATCCCCAAACTATGGCTACACCTTC	CASSLSPNYGYTF
TRBV6-1	NA	TRBJ2-7	15	NA	TGTGCCAGCAGTGATCAGGCCGGCAGGGCCCACGAGCAGTACTTC	CASSDQAGRAHEQYF
TRBV9	TRBD2	TRBJ2-7	15	NA	TGTGCCAGCAGCGTGGGGACTAGCGGGACCTGGGAGCAGTACTTC	CASSVGTSGTWEQYF
TRBV9	NA	TRBJ2-2	14	NA	TGTGCCAGCAGCGCCCCAGTGAACACCGGGGAGCTGTTTTTT	CASSAPVNTGELFF
TRBV5-5	NA	TRBJ1-5	15	NA	TGTGCCAGCAGCCTTACAGTATCCCTCAGTCAGCCCCAGCATTTT	CASSLTVSLSQPQHF
TRBV4-1	TRBD1	TRBJ1-5	20	NA	TGCGCCAGCAGCCAACTATTTCTCCCGGGACAGGCCCGGCTAAATCAGCCCCAGCATTTT	CASSQLFLPGQARLNQPQHF
TRBV10-3	NA	TRBJ2-5	16	NA	TGTGCCATCAGTGAGTCGGATAGACATGTCTGGGAGACCCAGTACTTC	CAISESDRHVWETQYF
TRBV7-9	TRBD1	TRBJ2-7	16	NA	TGTGCCAGCAGCCCATCGGGACAGGGCCTATCCTACGAGCAGTACTTC	CASSPSGQGLSYEQYF
TRBV5-1	TRBD1	TRBJ1-1	18	NA	TGCGCCAGCAGCGGAAGACGGGACAGGGGGCCTATGAACACTGAAGCTTTCTTT	CASSGRRDRGPMNTEAFF